This TCR beta chain was found in a study of T cell changes during pregnancy in multiple sclerosis. Assay used: immunoSEQ multiplex PCR; TCRdb lists only in-frame clones, some missing. The sample has tens of thousands of clones; about 90% are singletons. Germline V lookup: CDR1 SQVTM, CDR2 ANQGSEA. Trimming took off 5 bases at V and 1 base at J, with 9 bases between the two ends. The CDR3 sequence is 12 residues long. This receptor was obtained from a female donor with multiple sclerosis, enrolled in a pregnancy study. Sequences were derived from CD4+ T cells from peripheral blood mononuclear cells, sampled before pregnancy. The V call is TRBV29-1, the J call TRBJ2-7, with D perhaps TRBD1 (5 bases). In DNA form, the CDR3 reads TGCAGCGTTCAGACAGTTTCCTACGAGCAGTACTTC. Protein product: CSVQTVSYEQYF.